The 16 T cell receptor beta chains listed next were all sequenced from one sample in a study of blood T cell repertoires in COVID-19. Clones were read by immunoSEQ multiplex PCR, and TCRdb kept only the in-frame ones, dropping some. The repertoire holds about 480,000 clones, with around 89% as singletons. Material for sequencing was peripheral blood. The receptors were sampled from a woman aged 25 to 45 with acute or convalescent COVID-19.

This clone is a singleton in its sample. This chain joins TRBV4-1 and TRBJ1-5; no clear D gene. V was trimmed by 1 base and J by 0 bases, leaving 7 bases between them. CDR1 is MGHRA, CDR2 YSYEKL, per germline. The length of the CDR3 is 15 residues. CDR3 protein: CASSQGENSNQPQHF. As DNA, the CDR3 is TGCGCCAGCAGCCAAGGGGAGAATAGCAATCAGCCCCAGCATTTT.

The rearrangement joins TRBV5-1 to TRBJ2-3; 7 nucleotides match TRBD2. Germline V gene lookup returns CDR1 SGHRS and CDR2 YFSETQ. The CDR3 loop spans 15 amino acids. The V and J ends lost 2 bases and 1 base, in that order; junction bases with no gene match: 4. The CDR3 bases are TGCGCCAGCAGCTTAACTAGCGTTGGCACAGATACGCAGTATTTT. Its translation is CASSLTSVGTDTQYF.

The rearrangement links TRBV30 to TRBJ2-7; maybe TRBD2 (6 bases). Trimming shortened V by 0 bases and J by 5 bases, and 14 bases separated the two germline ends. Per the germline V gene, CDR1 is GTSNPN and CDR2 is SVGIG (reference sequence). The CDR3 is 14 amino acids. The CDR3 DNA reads TGTGCCTGGAGTGTAGCCCAGGGAGGAAACGAGCAGTACTTC. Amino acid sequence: CAWSVAQGGNEQYF.

The CDR3 DNA is TGTGCCAGCAGCTTACTAGCGGGGGTAAACAATGAGCAGTTCTTC. Translated: CASSLLAGVNNEQFF. The V gene is TRBV11-2, the J gene TRBJ2-1; 10 bases map to TRBD2. The CDR3 extends over 15 amino acids. V was pared by 2 bases and J by 5 bases, with 3 bases of the junction left unmatched. Per germline, CDR1 SGHAT and CDR2 FQNNGV.

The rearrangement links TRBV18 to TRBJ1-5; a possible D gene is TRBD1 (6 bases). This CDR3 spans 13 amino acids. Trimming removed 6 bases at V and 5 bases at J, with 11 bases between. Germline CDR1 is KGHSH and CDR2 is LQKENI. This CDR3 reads CASSTGFDQPQHF. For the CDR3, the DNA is TGTGCCAGCTCCACAGGGTTTGATCAGCCCCAGCATTTT.

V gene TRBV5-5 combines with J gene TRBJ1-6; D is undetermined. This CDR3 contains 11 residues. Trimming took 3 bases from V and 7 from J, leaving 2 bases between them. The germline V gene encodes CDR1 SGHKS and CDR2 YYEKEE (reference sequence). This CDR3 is CASSSNSPLHF. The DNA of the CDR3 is TGTGCCAGCAGCTCAAATTCACCCCTCCACTTT.

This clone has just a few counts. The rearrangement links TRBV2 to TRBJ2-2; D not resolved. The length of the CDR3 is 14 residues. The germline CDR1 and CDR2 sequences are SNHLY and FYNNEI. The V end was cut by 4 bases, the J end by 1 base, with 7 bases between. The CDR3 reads CASSASENTGELFF. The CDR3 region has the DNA TGTGCCAGCAGTGCCAGTGAGAACACCGGGGAGCTGTTTTTT.

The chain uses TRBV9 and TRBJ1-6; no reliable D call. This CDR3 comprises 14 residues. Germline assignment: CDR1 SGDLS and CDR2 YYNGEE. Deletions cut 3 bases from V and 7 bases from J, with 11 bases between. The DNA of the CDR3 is TGTGCCAGCAGCGAAGCCGCGGGGAATTCACCCCTCCACTTT. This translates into CASSEAAGNSPLHF. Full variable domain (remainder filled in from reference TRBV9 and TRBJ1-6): DSGVTQTPKHLITATGQRVTLRCSPRSGDLSVYWYQQSLDQGLQFLIQYYNGEERAKGNILERFSAQQFPDLHSELNLSSLELGDSALYFCASSEAAGNSPLHFGNGTRLTVT.

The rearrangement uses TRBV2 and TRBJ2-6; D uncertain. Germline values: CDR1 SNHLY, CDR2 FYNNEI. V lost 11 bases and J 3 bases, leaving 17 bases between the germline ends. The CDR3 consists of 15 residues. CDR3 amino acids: CAAGETRFGANVLTF. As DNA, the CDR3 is TGTGCCGCAGGCGAAACCCGCTTTGGGGCCAACGTCCTGACTTTC. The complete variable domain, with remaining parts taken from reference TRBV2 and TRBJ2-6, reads EPEVTQTPSHQVTQMGQEVILRCVPISNHLYFYWYRQILGQKVEFLVSFYNNEISEKSEIFDDQFSVERPDGSNFTLKIRSTKLEDSAMYFCAAGETRFGANVLTFGAGSRLTVL.

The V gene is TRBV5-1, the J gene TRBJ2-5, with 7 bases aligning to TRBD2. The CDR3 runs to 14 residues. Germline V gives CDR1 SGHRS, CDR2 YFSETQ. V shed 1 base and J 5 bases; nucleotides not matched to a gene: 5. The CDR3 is CASSLLREGETQYF. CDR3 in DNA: TGCGCCAGCAGCTTGCTCAGGGAGGGGGAGACCCAGTACTTC.

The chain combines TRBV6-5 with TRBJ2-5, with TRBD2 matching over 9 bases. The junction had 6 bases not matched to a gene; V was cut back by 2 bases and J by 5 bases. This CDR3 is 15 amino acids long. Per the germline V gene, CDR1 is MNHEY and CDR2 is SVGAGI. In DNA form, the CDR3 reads TGTGCCAGCAGTTACGGGGGACTAGCAGCGGAGACCCAGTACTTC. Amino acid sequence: CASSYGGLAAETQYF.

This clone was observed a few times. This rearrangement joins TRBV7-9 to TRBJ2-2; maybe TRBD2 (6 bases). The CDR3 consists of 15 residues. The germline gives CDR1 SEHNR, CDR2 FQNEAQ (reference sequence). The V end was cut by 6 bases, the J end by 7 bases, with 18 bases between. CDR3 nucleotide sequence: TGTGCCAGCAGTCCCGGGACTCAAGAAAGCGGGGAGCTGTTTTTT. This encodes CASSPGTQESGELFF.

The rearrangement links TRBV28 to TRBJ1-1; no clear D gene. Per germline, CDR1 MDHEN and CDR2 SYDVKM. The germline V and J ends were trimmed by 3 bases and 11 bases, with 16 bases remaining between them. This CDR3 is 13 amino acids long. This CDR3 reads CASSFGPTKRAFF. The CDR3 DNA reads TGTGCCAGCAGTTTCGGTCCGACGAAGAGGGCTTTCTTT.

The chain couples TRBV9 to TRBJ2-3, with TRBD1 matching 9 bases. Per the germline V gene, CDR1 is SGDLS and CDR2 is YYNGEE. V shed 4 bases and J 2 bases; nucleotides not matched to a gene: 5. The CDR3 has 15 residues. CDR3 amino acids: CASSSRDRATDTQYF. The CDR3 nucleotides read TGTGCCAGCAGCTCCCGGGACAGGGCCACAGATACGCAGTATTTT.

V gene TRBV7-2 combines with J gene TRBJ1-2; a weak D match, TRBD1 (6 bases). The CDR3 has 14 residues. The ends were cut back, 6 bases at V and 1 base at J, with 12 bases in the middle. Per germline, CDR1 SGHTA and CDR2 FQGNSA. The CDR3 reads CASRRDRRNYGYTF. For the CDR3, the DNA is TGTGCCAGCAGACGCGACAGGCGTAACTATGGCTACACCTTC.

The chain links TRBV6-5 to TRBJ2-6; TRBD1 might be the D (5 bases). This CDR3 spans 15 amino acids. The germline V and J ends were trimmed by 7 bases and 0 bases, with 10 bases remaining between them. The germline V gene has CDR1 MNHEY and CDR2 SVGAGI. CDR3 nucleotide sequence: TGTGCCAGCACCCCAGGGAACTCTGGGGCCAACGTCCTGACTTTC. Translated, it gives CASTPGNSGANVLTF.